These T cell receptor beta chains were read from a single sample in a study of blood T cell repertoires in COVID-19. Using immunoSEQ multiplex PCR, the repertoire was profiled, and TCRdb retains in-frame clones only, with some absent. This sample has under 250,000 clones, with under 90% found just once. The sequencing input was peripheral blood. These TCRs come from a woman aged 40 to 50 with active or convalescent COVID-19. The CDR3 runs from the conserved cysteine through the conserved F or W. The D gene is left open where the match is weak. For some rows the clone size is stated as once, few or many, or as a class when expanded; others skip it.

V gene: TRBV11-2; clone size: .; J gene: TRBJ2-7; D gene: TRBD1; CDR3 DNA: TGTGCCAGCAGCTCCACAGGGGGCCGGTCCTACGAGCAGTACTTC; CDR3 protein: CASSSTGGRSYEQYF
V gene: TRBV12-3/TRBV12-4; clone size: .; J gene: TRBJ2-7; D gene: .; CDR3 DNA: TGTGCCAGCAGTCCCCACACAGGGAACGAGCAGTACTTC; CDR3 protein: CASSPHTGNEQYF
V gene: TRBV18; clone size: .; J gene: TRBJ2-6; D gene: .; CDR3 DNA: TGTGCCAGCTCACCTAGCTCTGGGGCCAACGTCCTGACTTTC; CDR3 protein: CASSPSSGANVLTF
V gene: TRBV19; clone size: .; J gene: TRBJ2-7; D gene: TRBD2; CDR3 DNA: TGTGCCAGTAGTCTAGCGGGGAGCTACGAGCAGTACTTC; CDR3 protein: CASSLAGSYEQYF
V gene: TRBV5-1; clone size: .; J gene: TRBJ2-3; D gene: TRBD2; CDR3 DNA: TGCGCCAGCCGGGGGGACACAGATACGCAGTATTTT; CDR3 protein: CASRGDTDTQYF
V gene: TRBV6-1; clone size: many; J gene: TRBJ1-1; D gene: .; CDR3 DNA: TGTGCCAGCAGTGAAGCTCAGGACACTGAAGCTTTCTTT; CDR3 protein: CASSEAQDTEAFF
V gene: TRBV19; clone size: .; J gene: TRBJ2-1; D gene: TRBD2; CDR3 DNA: TGTGCCAGTAGTATAAAGGGTGGGAGCGGGAGCGTGGCTGAGCAGTTCTTC; CDR3 protein: CASSIKGGSGSVAEQFF
V gene: TRBV3-1/TRBV3-2; clone size: .; J gene: TRBJ1-6; D gene: .; CDR3 DNA: TGTGCCAGCAGCCAAGAGGATGAACTGACCACTAGCTCCTATAATTCACCCCTCCACTTT; CDR3 protein: CASSQEDELTTSSYNSPLHF
V gene: TRBV7-2; clone size: .; J gene: TRBJ2-3; D gene: .; CDR3 DNA: TGTGCCAGCAGCTCACAGATTACAGATACGCAGTATTTT; CDR3 protein: CASSSQITDTQYF
V gene: TRBV21-1; clone size: .; J gene: TRBJ1-2; D gene: .; CDR3 DNA: TGTGCCAGCAGCCCCTGGGACTGCAACTATGGCTACACCTTC; CDR3 protein: CASSPWDCNYGYTF
V gene: TRBV9; clone size: .; J gene: TRBJ2-1; D gene: TRBD2; CDR3 DNA: TGTGCCAGCAGCGTAGTCGGCGGGGGGCCTCATGAGCAGTTCTTC; CDR3 protein: CASSVVGGGPHEQFF
V gene: TRBV6-5; clone size: .; J gene: TRBJ2-4; D gene: TRBD1; CDR3 DNA: TGTGCCAGCAGCCTAAACAGGGGGCGGGACATTCAGTACTTC; CDR3 protein: CASSLNRGRDIQYF
V gene: TRBV4-3; clone size: .; J gene: TRBJ1-1; D gene: TRBD1; CDR3 DNA: TGCGCCAGCAGCCTTCCAGGGGGCCGGAACACTGAAGCTTTCTTT; CDR3 protein: CASSLPGGRNTEAFF
V gene: TRBV9; clone size: .; J gene: TRBJ2-7; D gene: .; CDR3 DNA: TGTGCCAGCAGCGTAGCTCAGGGGGGCTACGAGCAGTACTTC; CDR3 protein: CASSVAQGGYEQYF
V gene: TRBV5-1; clone size: .; J gene: TRBJ1-5; D gene: .; CDR3 DNA: TGCGCCAGCAGCTTAGAAGGGAGGGGCAATCAGCCCCAGCATTTT; CDR3 protein: CASSLEGRGNQPQHF
V gene: TRBV7-9; clone size: .; J gene: TRBJ2-2; D gene: TRBD2; CDR3 DNA: TGTGCCAGCAGCCACGACTACCAGCGGGGCACGGGCGGGGAGCTGTTTTTT; CDR3 protein: CASSHDYQRGTGGELFF
V gene: TRBV6-2/TRBV6-3; clone size: once; J gene: TRBJ2-7; D gene: .; CDR3 DNA: TGTGCCAGCAGCGTCGGAGGCGGCCATGGTGGGTACGAGCAGTACTTC; CDR3 protein: CASSVGGGHGGYEQYF
V gene: TRBV19; clone size: .; J gene: TRBJ2-3; D gene: .; CDR3 DNA: TGTGCCAGTAGTGAGGGACTGCGCACAGATACGCAGTATTTT; CDR3 protein: CASSEGLRTDTQYF
V gene: TRBV3-1/TRBV3-2; clone size: .; J gene: TRBJ1-6; D gene: .; CDR3 DNA: TGTGCCAGCAGCCAATTAGGGGTAGATAATTCACCCCTCCACTTT; CDR3 protein: CASSQLGVDNSPLHF
V gene: TRBV19; clone size: once; J gene: TRBJ1-2; D gene: .; CDR3 DNA: TGTGCCACCAGGGCCCCTAACTATGGCTACACCTTC; CDR3 protein: CATRAPNYGYTF
V gene: TRBV3-1/TRBV3-2; clone size: few; J gene: TRBJ1-2; D gene: TRBD1; CDR3 DNA: TGTGCCAGCAGCCCTTGGACAGGGGGAGGGAATGGCTACACCTTC; CDR3 protein: CASSPWTGGGNGYTF
V gene: TRBV5-1; clone size: .; J gene: TRBJ1-1; D gene: .; CDR3 DNA: TGCGCCAGCAGCGTGGAACAGGGCCGGTCCGAAGCTTTCTTT; CDR3 protein: CASSVEQGRSEAFF
V gene: TRBV3-1/TRBV3-2; clone size: .; J gene: TRBJ2-7; D gene: TRBD1; CDR3 DNA: TGTGCCAGCAGCCAAGGGGGACAGGGGGGCCTTGGGCAGTACTTC; CDR3 protein: CASSQGGQGGLGQYF
V gene: TRBV12-5; clone size: .; J gene: TRBJ1-4; D gene: TRBD1; CDR3 DNA: TGTGCTAGTGGTACCCGACAGGGGGCAAATGAAAAACTGTTTTTT; CDR3 protein: CASGTRQGANEKLFF
V gene: TRBV2; clone size: .; J gene: TRBJ2-2; D gene: .; CDR3 DNA: TGTGCCAGCAGTGAGGCAGGGGCCTTCACCGGGGAGCTGTTTTTT; CDR3 protein: CASSEAGAFTGELFF
V gene: TRBV19; clone size: .; J gene: TRBJ2-3; D gene: .; CDR3 DNA: TGTGCCAGTAGTATGGGACTGGGCATTAAAGATACGCAGTATTTT; CDR3 protein: CASSMGLGIKDTQYF
V gene: TRBV2; clone size: .; J gene: TRBJ2-7; D gene: TRBD2; CDR3 DNA: TGTGCCAGCAGCGAAGGAAGCGGGGGCAGGACCTACGAGCAGTACTTC; CDR3 protein: CASSEGSGGRTYEQYF
V gene: TRBV3-1/TRBV3-2; clone size: .; J gene: TRBJ2-2; D gene: TRBD1; CDR3 DNA: TGTGCCAGCAGCCACCGGGACAGAAGTACCGGGGAGCTGTTTTTT; CDR3 protein: CASSHRDRSTGELFF
V gene: TRBV12-3/TRBV12-4; clone size: .; J gene: TRBJ1-1; D gene: .; CDR3 DNA: TGTGCCAGCAGTGCCAGGGGCTCCACTGAAGCTTTCTTT; CDR3 protein: CASSARGSTEAFF
V gene: TRBV7-9; clone size: .; J gene: TRBJ1-1; D gene: .; CDR3 DNA: TGTGCCAGCAGCTTATTCCCCGCTGAAGCTTTCTTT; CDR3 protein: CASSLFPAEAFF
V gene: TRBV3-1/TRBV3-2; clone size: few; J gene: TRBJ2-1; D gene: TRBD2; CDR3 DNA: TGTGCCAGCAGCCAAGGGCTAGCGGAGCTATCCTACAATGAGCAGTTCTTC; CDR3 protein: CASSQGLAELSYNEQFF
V gene: TRBV9; clone size: .; J gene: TRBJ2-1; D gene: TRBD2; CDR3 DNA: TGTGCCAGCAGCGTTCTTCTAGCGGAGTACAATGAGCAGTTCTTC; CDR3 protein: CASSVLLAEYNEQFF
V gene: TRBV30; clone size: .; J gene: TRBJ1-5; D gene: .; CDR3 DNA: TGTGCCTGGAGTGAACAGGAACCACAGCCCCAGCATTTT; CDR3 protein: CAWSEQEPQPQHF
V gene: TRBV7-6; clone size: many; J gene: TRBJ2-3; D gene: .; CDR3 DNA: TGTGCCAGCAGCTTAGTCGGGGGACCCTCCACAGATACGCAGTATTTT; CDR3 protein: CASSLVGGPSTDTQYF
V gene: TRBV7-2; clone size: .; J gene: TRBJ1-2; D gene: .; CDR3 DNA: TGTGCCAGCAGCTTAGTGGCTACAGGATCTAACTATGGCTACACCTTC; CDR3 protein: CASSLVATGSNYGYTF
V gene: TRBV29-1; clone size: .; J gene: TRBJ1-1; D gene: TRBD1; CDR3 DNA: TGCAGCACCGAGACAGGGGAGTTGAACACTGAAGCTTTCTTT; CDR3 protein: CSTETGELNTEAFF